These 31 T cell receptor beta chains were sequenced from one sample in a study of control samples from healthy donors and cancer patients. Libraries were prepared by immunoSEQ multiplex PCR; TCRdb keeps only in-frame clonotypes and omits some of them. In the table there are about 140,000 clones, almost 90% of which are singletons. Input material: blood. Source of these receptors: a young man in good health.

The rearrangement uses TRBV2 and TRBJ1-2, with 9 bases matching TRBD1. Trimming removed 6 bases from V and 6 bases from J; junction bases left unmatched: 8. The length of the CDR3 is 14 residues. The germline CDR1 and CDR2 sequences are SNHLY and FYNNEI. Here the CDR3 DNA reads TGTGCCAGCAGAGGGACAGGGAACGACCATGGCTACACCTTC. Its translation is CASRGTGNDHGYTF.

V usage is TRBV7-6 and J usage is TRBJ2-1, with D uncertain. The ends were cut back, 0 bases at V and 6 bases at J, with 12 bases in the middle. The CDR3 has 15 amino acids. Germline assignment: CDR1 SGHVS and CDR2 FNYEAQ. The CDR3 bases are TGTGCCAGCAGCTTAGCAGACGGACCCTTCAATGAGCAGTTCTTC. As protein: CASSLADGPFNEQFF.

The J gene is TRBJ2-7, the V gene TRBV27; 9 nucleotides line up with TRBD1. The CDR3 is 14 amino acids. Germline V lookup: CDR1 MNHEY, CDR2 SMNVEV (reference sequence). Trimming removed 6 bases from V and 6 bases from J; junction bases left unmatched: 9. CDR3 DNA sequence: TGTGCCAGCAGCCGTGAACTGACAGGGGGCGAGCAGTACTTC. Amino acid sequence: CASSRELTGGEQYF.

This sequence joins TRBV7-2 and TRBJ2-5; 15 bases agree with TRBD2. The junction had 9 bases not matched to a gene; V was cut back by 5 bases and J by 5 bases. Germline V gene lookup returns CDR1 SGHTA and CDR2 FQGNSA. CDR3 size: 17 residues. Here the CDR3 reads CASSRMGLAGGGETQYF. The CDR3 coding sequence is TGTGCCAGCAGCAGGATGGGACTAGCGGGGGGCGGCGAGACCCAGTACTTC.

V and J are TRBV7-9 and TRBJ1-2; D unresolved. This CDR3 is built from 13 residues. The ends were cut back, 5 bases at V and 4 bases at J, with 11 bases in the middle. Germline assignment: CDR1 SEHNR and CDR2 FQNEAQ (reference sequence). This chain's CDR3 is CASSGGGVYGYTF. CDR3 coding DNA: TGTGCCAGCAGCGGAGGCGGGGTCTATGGCTACACCTTC.

This chain joins TRBV6-6 and TRBJ1-4; a weak D match, TRBD1 (5 bases). V was shortened by 8 bases and J by 6 bases, with 19 bases between the two germline ends. This CDR3 spans 15 amino acids. Germline V gives CDR1 MNHNY, CDR2 SVGAGI (reference sequence). CDR3 loop: CASGKAKGSYEKLFF. In nucleotides, the CDR3 is TGTGCCAGCGGAAAGGCGAAGGGGAGTTATGAAAAACTGTTTTTT.

In regard to this clone: Other DNA sequences in this specimen translate into the identical CDR3. The gene calls are TRBV7-2 and TRBJ2-7; D ambiguous. Trimming removed 0 bases from V and 0 bases from J, with 3 bases in between. Germline V gives CDR1 SGHTA, CDR2 FQGNSA. The CDR3 totals 13 residues. The DNA for the CDR3 is TGTGCCAGCAGCTTAGCGAGCTCCTACGAGCAGTACTTC. Translated: CASSLASSYEQYF.

The V gene is TRBV7-9, the J gene TRBJ2-1; D is ambiguous. The CDR3 consists of 15 residues. The germline CDR1 and CDR2 sequences are SEHNR and FQNEAQ (reference sequence). V lost 3 bases to trimming and J lost 5 bases, with 14 bases between them. The CDR3 DNA reads as TGTGCCAGCAGCTTCGAATACCGAAGGGACAATGAGCAGTTCTTC. Its protein is CASSFEYRRDNEQFF. Full variable domain (outside the CDR3, taken from reference TRBV7-9 and TRBJ2-1): DTGVSQNPRHKITKRGQNVTFRCDPISEHNRLYWYRQTLGQGPEFLTYFQNEAQLEKSRLLSDRFSAERPKGSFSTLEIQRTEQGDSAMYLCASSFEYRRDNEQFFGPGTRLTVL.

CDR3 bases: TGTGCCACCAGTGAGCCGGGGACTGAAGCTTTCTTT. Its protein is CATSEPGTEAFF. This rearrangement joins TRBV24-1 to TRBJ1-1; D remains unclear. Trimming removed 4 bases at V and 5 bases at J, with 7 bases between. Looked up from germline, CDR1 is KGHDR and CDR2 is SFDVKD. The CDR3 sequence is 12 residues long.

The chain recombines TRBV7-2 with TRBJ1-6; 11 bases agree with TRBD1. CDR3 length: 14 amino acids. Germline trimming cut 5 bases from V and 12 bases from J; bases unmatched to any gene: 6. Germline V gives CDR1 SGHTA, CDR2 FQGNSA. CDR3: CASSPGQGVGPLHF. For the CDR3, the DNA is TGTGCCAGCAGCCCGGGACAGGGGGTAGGACCCCTCCACTTT.

The chain carries TRBV6-1 and TRBJ2-3; 13 nucleotides align to TRBD2. The ends lost 2 bases at V and 5 bases at J; junction bases unmatched: 4. CDR1 is MNHNS and CDR2 is SASEGT in the germline V gene. This CDR3 is 16 amino acids long. The CDR3 region is CASSETSGGAGDTQYF. DNA of the CDR3: TGTGCCAGCAGTGAAACTAGCGGGGGGGCCGGAGATACGCAGTATTTT.

The chain combines TRBV6-2 or TRBV6-3 with TRBJ1-4; D gene unclear. V lost 5 bases and J lost 0, with 10 bases in between. Germline CDR1 reads MNHEY; CDR2 reads SVGEGT. The CDR3 length is 15 residues. CDR3 region: CASSIRLATNEKLFF. DNA of the CDR3: TGTGCCAGCAGTATTCGGCTTGCAACTAATGAAAAACTGTTTTTT.

The genes are TRBV4-1 and TRBJ2-1, with D perhaps TRBD1 or TRBD2 (5 bases each). The V gene's germline CDR1 is MGHRA and CDR2 YSYEKL. V lost 1 base and J 1 base, leaving 14 bases between the germline ends. CDR3 length: 17 residues. In nucleotides, the CDR3 is TGCGCCAGCAGCCAAGTGAAAGGGACGGGGTCCTACAATGAGCAGTTCTTC. Residues: CASSQVKGTGSYNEQFF.

The J gene is TRBJ2-3, the V gene TRBV7-3; TRBD2 matches 8 bases. With 5 bases clipped from V and 1 base from J, the junction kept 2 bases outside the gene matches. This CDR3 spans 14 amino acids. Germline-derived CDR1 and CDR2 are SGHTA and FQGTGA. CDR3 bases: TGTGCCAGCAGCAAACTAGCGGGCACAGATACGCAGTATTTT. Its translation: CASSKLAGTDTQYF. The variable domain in full, completed from reference TRBV7-3 and TRBJ2-3, reads GAGVSQTPSNKVTEKGKYVELRCDPISGHTALYWYRQSLGQGPEFLIYFQGTGAADDSGLPNDRFFAVRPEGSVSTLKIQRTERGDSAVYLCASSKLAGTDTQYFGPGTRLTVL.

This clone was counted once. The chain is built from TRBV11-2 and TRBJ2-7; D is unresolved. The V gene lost 4 bases and the J gene lost 5 bases, with 9 bases spanning the gap. This CDR3 has 12 amino acids. CDR1 is SGHAT, CDR2 FQNNGV, per germline. In DNA, the CDR3 is TGTGCCAGCAGCTGGGTAGCAAACGAGCAGTACTTC. Translating gives CASSWVANEQYF.

The chain employs TRBV6-6 and TRBJ1-2, with 7 bases that match TRBD1. The CDR3 contains 13 residues. V was pared by 4 bases and J by 7 bases, with 6 bases of the junction left unmatched. Germline V gene sequence: CDR1 MNHNY, CDR2 SVGAGI (reference sequence). The CDR3 sequence is CASSLQGSAGYTF. The CDR3 nucleotides read TGTGCCAGCAGTTTACAGGGGTCGGCTGGCTACACCTTC.

V and J are TRBV6-6 and TRBJ1-2, with TRBD1 matching over 7 bases. Looked up from germline, CDR1 is MNHNY and CDR2 is SVGAGI (reference sequence). The CDR3 is 14 amino acids. V gave up 7 bases and J gave up 3 bases; unmatched junction bases: 8. CDR3 DNA sequence: TGTGCCAGCATCCGGACAGGTGGGCACTATGGCTACACCTTC. Protein sequence: CASIRTGGHYGYTF.

The chain carries TRBV5-1 and TRBJ2-1, with D possibly being TRBD2 (7 bases). Germline loops: CDR1 SGHRS, CDR2 YFSETQ. The V end was cut by 4 bases, the J end by 4 bases, with 21 bases between. The CDR3 covers 17 residues. The DNA of the CDR3 is TGCGCCAGCAGCCCTAAAGGGGGGGCGGTTGGGTACAATGAGCAGTTCTTC. Protein product: CASSPKGGAVGYNEQFF.

This chain connects TRBV15 to TRBJ1-5; a possible D gene is TRBD1 (6 bases). V lost 5 bases to trimming and J lost 3 bases, with 20 bases between them. Per germline, CDR1 LNHNV and CDR2 YYDKDF (reference sequence). The CDR3 has 17 residues. The CDR3 DNA is TGTGCCACCAGCCCTCGGGGGCAGGAGCTTAACAATCAGCCCCAGCATTTT. Encoded protein: CATSPRGQELNNQPQHF.

This chain links TRBV7-2 with TRBJ1-3; D call uncertain. Trimming removed 2 bases at V and 4 bases at J, with 9 bases between. This CDR3 region has 14 residues. Germline lookup yields CDR1 SGHTA and CDR2 FQGNSA. CDR3 in DNA: TGTGCCAGCAGCTTAAGTGGGTTCGGAAACACCATATATTTT. It translates to CASSLSGFGNTIYF.

This clone showed up just once. The rearrangement links TRBV23-1 to TRBJ2-7; maybe TRBD2 (6 bases). TRBV23-1 is assigned to the ORF class and has an uncertain function. This CDR3 is built from 12 residues. V lost 0 bases, J lost 6 bases, and 6 bases lay in between. CDR3 in amino acids: CASSQSGGEQYF. CDR3 in DNA: TGCGCCAGCAGTCAATCGGGGGGCGAGCAGTACTTC.

This chain connects TRBV29-1 to TRBJ1-2; TRBD1 might be the D (6 bases). This CDR3 contains 13 residues. The germline V gene encodes CDR1 SQVTM and CDR2 ANQGSEA. Trimming removed 3 bases at V and 6 bases at J, with 14 bases between. CDR3 nucleotides: TGCAGCGTTGATCCCCGGGGGGCGCATGGCTACACCTTC. It translates to CSVDPRGAHGYTF.

In DNA form, the CDR3 reads TGTGCCAGCAGAGACAGGACCTATAATTCACCCCTCCACTTT. It encodes CASRDRTYNSPLHF. V gene TRBV7-2 combines with J gene TRBJ1-6; a possible D gene is TRBD1 (6 bases). V lost 6 bases, J lost 2 bases, and 8 bases lay in between. CDR1 is SGHTA and CDR2 is FQGNSA in the germline V gene. CDR3 length: 14 residues.

The chain employs TRBV6-1 and TRBJ2-3; no clear D gene. Germline V gene sequence: CDR1 MNHNS, CDR2 SASEGT. The CDR3 totals 14 residues. Trimming pared 0 bases from V and 3 bases from J, leaving 7 bases between. CDR3 sequence reads: CASSEAQPTDTQYF. The CDR3 DNA sequence: TGTGCCAGCAGTGAAGCTCAGCCGACAGATACGCAGTATTTT.

This chain links TRBV11-2 with TRBJ2-1, with a tentative D call TRBD1 (6 bases). The CDR3 is 13 amino acids. The germline V gene encodes CDR1 SGHAT and CDR2 FQNNGV. V shed 5 bases and J shed 7 bases, with 12 bases lying between them. In DNA form, the CDR3 reads TGTGCCAGCAGCCCTGGACAGCGGAATGAGCAGTTCTTC. Amino acid sequence: CASSPGQRNEQFF.

The chain links TRBV7-2 to TRBJ2-3; TRBD2 agrees at 12 bases. Trimming cost V 5 bases and J 2 bases; bases outside gene matches: 2. Germline V CDR1 and CDR2: SGHTA, FQGNSA. The CDR3 contains 15 residues. The CDR3 loop reads CASSPSGGATDTQYF. Here the CDR3 DNA reads TGTGCCAGCAGCCCTAGCGGGGGGGCCACAGATACGCAGTATTTT.

The rearrangement links TRBV19 to TRBJ1-2, with D perhaps matching TRBD1 (5 bases). Germline lookup yields CDR1 LNHDA and CDR2 SQIVND (reference sequence). The CDR3 covers 13 residues. The V end lost 10 bases, the J end lost 4 bases, and 16 bases lay between the germline ends. This CDR3 reads CATGTGTVYGYTF. CDR3 bases: TGTGCCACCGGAACCGGGACGGTCTATGGCTACACCTTC.

The V gene is TRBV27, the J gene TRBJ1-2; TRBD1 matches 7 bases. CDR1 and CDR2 (germline): MNHEY, SMNVEV (reference sequence). CDR3 length equals 18 residues. The V and J ends lost 5 bases and 1 base, in that order; junction bases with no gene match: 16. The CDR3 loop is CASSTSHVGTAYNYGYTF. The CDR3 nucleotides read TGTGCCAGCAGTACATCACACGTTGGGACAGCCTATAACTATGGCTACACCTTC.

This chain links TRBV4-3 with TRBJ2-2, with TRBD1 matching 9 bases. CDR1 is LGHNA, CDR2 YSLEER, per germline. The CDR3 totals 15 residues. After removal of 4 bases from V and 5 bases from J, the junction contained 5 bases not matched to a gene. In nucleotides, the CDR3 is TGCGCCAGCAGCCGCCGGGACAGGGATACCGGGGAGCTGTTTTTT. Protein sequence: CASSRRDRDTGELFF.

The chain carries TRBV6-1 and TRBJ1-5; 9 bases line up with TRBD1. Germline lookup yields CDR1 MNHNS and CDR2 SASEGT. Trimming at V came to 3 bases and at J to 5 bases, leaving 11 bases not matched to a gene. The length of the CDR3 is 17 residues. The CDR3 region has the DNA TGTGCCAGCAGTGATGCAGGGTGGACAGGGGCCGATCAGCCCCAGCATTTT. Translated: CASSDAGWTGADQPQHF.

The chain uses TRBV18 and TRBJ1-1, with 7 nucleotides matching TRBD1. The CDR3 has 15 amino acids. Germline loops: CDR1 KGHSH, CDR2 LQKENI. With V trimmed by 3 bases and J by 4 bases, 8 bases remained unmatched. The CDR3 region has the DNA TGTGCCAGCTCACCGTCCAGGGGGAGAGGCACTGAAGCTTTCTTT. Its protein is CASSPSRGRGTEAFF.